A selection of T cell receptor beta chains follows, all from one sample in a study of response to subunit inactivated influenza vaccine. A single record per CDR3 protein comes from TCRdb applying MiXCR to the RT-PCR reads. The sample shows 650,000 to 800,000 distinct CDR3 sequences, more than 11% of them seen only once. The sequences come from PBMCs from blood, collected less than 15 days before vaccination. All receptors derive from a man aged 50 to 60 who received an inactivated influenza vaccine. CDR3s include the opening cysteine and the closing phenylalanine or tryptophan. D genes are given only for firm matches. Rows may omit the clone size; those that give it use once, few, many or a size class.

size	V	D	J	DNA	CDR3
.	TRBV20-1	.	TRBJ2-2	TGCAGTGCTAGCCCGGGGAGAAGCACCGGGGAGCTGTTTTTT	CSASPGRSTGELFF
many	TRBV2	TRBD2	TRBJ2-1	TGTGCCAGCAGAAAGCTAGAGCGGGGGAGGATTGAGCAGTTCTTC	CASRKLERGRIEQFF
few	TRBV9	TRBD2	TRBJ2-3	TGTGCCAGCAGCCCCCTGGCGGGAGGGATTAGTGGAGATACGCAGTATTTT	CASSPLAGGISGDTQYF
.	TRBV6-2/TRBV6-3	.	TRBJ1-5	TGTGCCAGCAGTAGAGATACCACGTATCAGCCCCAGCATTTT	CASSRDTTYQPQHF
.	TRBV6-5	TRBD1	TRBJ2-3	TGTGCCAGCAGTTACAACGGACAGGGGTTTGATACGCAGTATTTT	CASSYNGQGFDTQYF
many	TRBV27	.	TRBJ2-1	TGTGCCAGCAGTTTAACTCTAGGAGGTGAGCAGTTCTTC	CASSLTLGGEQFF
few	TRBV7-9	TRBD1	TRBJ1-1	TGTGCCAGCAGCCCAGGACAGGGAGAGGGGATGAACACTGAAGCTTTCTTT	CASSPGQGEGMNTEAFF
.	TRBV20-1	.	TRBJ2-5	TGCAGTGCTAGAGATGTTACGGGGGGCCTGGGGTCCCAGTACTTC	CSARDVTGGLGSQYF
few	TRBV7-2	TRBD1	TRBJ1-3	TGTGCCAGCAGCGTCTCCGGGACAGGGGGCTCTGGAAACACCATATATTTT	CASSVSGTGGSGNTIYF
.	TRBV25-1	.	TRBJ1-1	TGTGCCAGCAGTGCGGGGGGGCTCACTGAAGCTTTCTTT	CASSAGGLTEAFF
.	TRBV9	TRBD2	TRBJ2-3	TGTGCCAGCAGCGTAGGGACTAGCGGGAGGGCCACAGATACGCAGTATTTT	CASSVGTSGRATDTQYF
few	TRBV29-1	.	TRBJ2-7	TGCAGCGTTGTCCTCCCCACCTACGAGCAGTACTTC	CSVVLPTYEQYF
.	TRBV4-1	.	TRBJ2-7	TGCGCCAGCAGCAACAGCAGGGGGGTCTACGAGCAGTACTTC	CASSNSRGVYEQYF
few	TRBV5-6	.	TRBJ2-3	TGTGCCAGCAGTTGGGGGGCCGGAGGAGCCGGAGATACGCAGTATTTT	CASSWGAGGAGDTQYF
.	TRBV6-1	TRBD1	TRBJ2-2	TGTGCCAGCATGGGACAGGGAACGAACACCGGGGAGCTGTTTTTT	CASMGQGTNTGELFF
.	TRBV5-1	TRBD1	TRBJ2-7	TGCGCCAGCACCCTGGGGGGACAGGGCTACGAGCAGTACTTC	CASTLGGQGYEQYF
.	TRBV7-9	TRBD1	TRBJ2-7	TGTGCCAGCAGCTTACAACAGGGGAGTTACGAGCAGTACTTC	CASSLQQGSYEQYF
.	TRBV28	.	TRBJ1-2	TGTGCCAGCAGTTTCTCGCCAGCTAACTATGGCTACACCTTC	CASSFSPANYGYTF
.	TRBV6-2/TRBV6-3	.	TRBJ2-7	TGTGCCAGCGGTAACCACGAGCAGTACTTC	CASGNHEQYF
.	TRBV6-6	TRBD1	TRBJ1-6	TGTGCCAGCAGACAGGGGGCCGATTCACCCCTCCACTTT	CASRQGADSPLHF
.	TRBV20-1	.	TRBJ2-1	TGCAGTGCTAGAGATTTTGAATCTTTATTCGCGTTCTTC	CSARDFESLFAFF
many	TRBV18	.	TRBJ2-3	TGTGCCAGCTCACCACCTAGACCCACAGATACGCAGTATTTT	CASSPPRPTDTQYF
few	TRBV7-2	.	TRBJ2-1	TGTGCCAGCAGCTTCCCCATGAACAATGAGCAGTTCTTC	CASSFPMNNEQFF
.	TRBV5-1	.	TRBJ1-2	TGCGCCAGCAGCCCACAGCAGTATAACTATGGCTACACCTTC	CASSPQQYNYGYTF
many	TRBV3-1	.	TRBJ2-3	TGTGCCAGCAGCTTAACGGGGGATACGCAGTATTTT	CASSLTGDTQYF
.	TRBV24-1	.	TRBJ1-5	TGTGCCACCAGTGACCGGGGAGAATATAGCAATCAGCCCCAGCATTTT	CATSDRGEYSNQPQHF
many	TRBV29-1	TRBD1	TRBJ2-7	TGCAGCGTTCGGGACAGGGTTCTCTCCGAGCAGTACTTC	CSVRDRVLSEQYF
many	TRBV7-2	.	TRBJ2-5	TGTGCCAGCAGCTTAGCGCCCGGGGGCGGGACCCAGTACTTC	CASSLAPGGGTQYF
few	TRBV11-1	.	TRBJ2-7	TGTGCCAGCAGCAAGGGACAATCCCCCTCTTACGAGCAGTACTTC	CASSKGQSPSYEQYF
many	TRBV7-2	TRBD2	TRBJ2-3	TGTGCCAGCAGCTCCCTAGCGCGGGGGGGCACACCTGATACGCAGTATTTT	CASSSLARGGTPDTQYF
.	TRBV5-5	TRBD1	TRBJ2-2	TGTGCCAGCAGCCAGAGACAGGGCACCGGGGAGCTGTTTTTT	CASSQRQGTGELFF
.	TRBV28	.	TRBJ2-2	TGTGCCAGCAGTCGAACAGTTCGCGGGGAGCTGTTTTTT	CASSRTVRGELFF
few	TRBV11-2	.	TRBJ2-3	TGTGCCAGCAGCTTAATTGCCAGCACAGATACGCAGTATTTT	CASSLIASTDTQYF
.	TRBV29-1	.	TRBJ2-5	TGCAGCGTTGATGACAGGAACCAAGAGACCCAGTACTTC	CSVDDRNQETQYF
.	TRBV15	.	TRBJ2-7	TGTGCCACCAGCAGAGATCAGGGTTCTTTATACGAGCAGTACTTC	CATSRDQGSLYEQYF
few	TRBV12-3/TRBV12-4	TRBD2	TRBJ2-2	TGTGCCAGCAGTATAAGCGGGGGGGCGGCCGGGGAGCTGTTTTTT	CASSISGGAAGELFF
once	TRBV7-6	.	TRBJ2-2	TGTGCCAGCAGCTTAGCATGGGATTACACCGGGGAGCTGTTTTTT	CASSLAWDYTGELFF
.	TRBV4-1	TRBD2	TRBJ2-1	TGCGCCAGCAGCGTAACTAGCGGGGGGACCATTTACAATGAGCAGTTCTTC	CASSVTSGGTIYNEQFF
.	TRBV2	.	TRBJ2-1	TGTGCCAGCAGTGACTATAGGTACAATGACAATGAGCAGTTCTTC	CASSDYRYNDNEQFF
.	TRBV6-1	TRBD1	TRBJ2-7	TGTGCCACCTCAGGGGGCGGAAGCTCCTACGAGCAGTACTTC	CATSGGGSSYEQYF
.	TRBV5-1	.	TRBJ1-1	TGCGCCAGCAGCTTGGTTCCAGGATCGAACACTGAAGCTTTCTTT	CASSLVPGSNTEAFF
few	TRBV12-3/TRBV12-4	.	TRBJ2-3	TGTGCCAGCAGTACCAGGGTGGGGGGCACAGATACGCAGTATTTT	CASSTRVGGTDTQYF
many	TRBV4-1	TRBD1	TRBJ1-2	TGCGCCAGCAGCTCCGCTCCTATAGGACAGGGCCGTAACTATGGCTACACCTTC	CASSSAPIGQGRNYGYTF
many	TRBV5-8	TRBD1	TRBJ1-2	TGTGCCACCATGACCACGGGCCAGGGGGAGAGCTACACCTTC	CATMTTGQGESYTF
few	TRBV5-1	TRBD1	TRBJ1-1	TGCGCCAGCAGCCTAGGGACAGGGGGCCGAGAAGCTTTCTTT	CASSLGTGGREAFF
few	TRBV7-2	.	TRBJ2-1	TGTGCCAGCAGCTTAGAAGGGTTGAGCTACAATGAGCAGTTCTTC	CASSLEGLSYNEQFF
.	TRBV28	.	TRBJ2-7	TGTGCCAGCAGTCTTAGACTAATGAAGTACTTC	CASSLRLMKYF
.	TRBV20-1	TRBD2	TRBJ2-7	TGCAGTGCTAGAGATCAGGCTAGCGGGAGTCTTTACGAGCAGTACTTC	CSARDQASGSLYEQYF
.	TRBV7-9	TRBD2	TRBJ2-2	TGTGCCACTGAAGCGGGAGTGGAAACCGGGGAGCTGTTTTTT	CATEAGVETGELFF
.	TRBV7-7	.	TRBJ2-5	TGTGCTAGCAGCTTACGGGTGGGGCTCAAAGAGACCCAGTACTTC	CASSLRVGLKETQYF
.	TRBV5-1	.	TRBJ2-2	TGCGCCAGCAGCTTGGTGATGACCGGGGAGCTGTTTTTT	CASSLVMTGELFF
.	TRBV6-5	TRBD1	TRBJ2-1	TGTGCCAGCAGTTACACGGGACAGGGAAACAGTGAGCAGTTCTTC	CASSYTGQGNSEQFF
many	TRBV20-1	.	TRBJ1-5	TGCAGTGCTAGAGATCAGGGAGTTCGCAATCAGCCCCAGCATTTT	CSARDQGVRNQPQHF
many	TRBV24-1	.	TRBJ2-1	TGTGCCACCAGTGGGGCTCCCCCGGGCAATGAGCAGTTCTTC	CATSGAPPGNEQFF